This T cell receptor beta chain derives from a study of blood T cell repertoires in COVID-19. The repertoire was sequenced with immunoSEQ multiplex PCR; TCRdb's copy has only in-frame clones and lacks some. The repertoire holds fewer than 110,000 clones, with 75% to 95% as singletons. Trimming took 6 bases from V and 4 from J, leaving 16 bases between them. The CDR3 is made up of 15 amino acids. Germline V gives CDR1 MDHEN, CDR2 SYDVKM. What was sequenced was peripheral blood. The sequence came from a woman aged 25 to 45 with acute or convalescent COVID-19. The chain is built from TRBV28 and TRBJ2-1; a possible D gene is TRBD1 (6 bases). CDR3: CASRIFGDNYNEQFF. The DNA for the CDR3 is TGTGCCAGCAGGATCTTTGGGGACAATTACAATGAGCAGTTCTTC. Together with reference TRBV28 and TRBJ2-1, the CDR3 gives the full variable domain: DVKVTQSSRYLVKRTGEKVFLECVQDMDHENMFWYRQDPGLGLRLIYFSYDVKMKEKGDIPEGYSVSREKKERFSLILESASTNQTSMYLCASRIFGDNYNEQFFGPGTRLTVL.